Listed below are T cell receptor beta chains from one sample, sequenced in a study of Ad26.COV2.S vaccination and SARS-CoV-2 variants. Here immunoSEQ multiplex PCR was the method, and the copy in TCRdb shows in-frame clones only, minus some. The sample includes approximately 480,000 clones, roughly 89% of them seen just once. Sequencing used peripheral blood, obtained in a trial of Ad26.COV2.S vaccine versus placebo. These receptors all stem from a person between 18 and 59 years old who received the Ad26.COV2.S COVID-19 vaccine or a placebo. Each CDR3 is given without its conserved first and last residue. D genes are given only for firm matches. Clone sizes are given selectively: once, few, many, or a class where the clone is expanded.

d_call	v_call	clone_size	j_call	cdr3_aa
TRBD2	TRBV6-2/TRBV6-3	-	TRBJ2-1	ASSFSSGSIPGDEQF
-	TRBV21-1	few	TRBJ1-1	ASSKEGEGEQENTEAF
-	TRBV27	-	TRBJ1-2	ASSLRPGKGHGYT
-	TRBV28	-	TRBJ2-7	ASSPSGTPPYEQY
-	TRBV3-1/TRBV3-2	-	TRBJ1-1	ASSQASREAF
-	TRBV5-1	-	TRBJ1-6	ASSVGADNSPLH
-	TRBV29-1	-	TRBJ1-1	SVEGRYSEAF
-	TRBV29-1	-	TRBJ2-5	SVDGVETQY
TRBD1	TRBV28	-	TRBJ2-1	ASRTDRQQQF
-	TRBV5-1	-	TRBJ2-1	ASSPTGHEQF
-	TRBV7-2	-	TRBJ2-2	ASSFRVTGELF
-	TRBV9	-	TRBJ1-2	ASSVVANYGYT
-	TRBV30	-	TRBJ2-2	AWSHSGNTGELF
-	TRBV19	-	TRBJ2-2	ASRPRPGTTPTKNTGELF
-	TRBV4-3	-	TRBJ2-3	ASSQDYRRSLFTDTQY
TRBD1	TRBV29-1	once	TRBJ2-5	SVEAWDRGVETQY
TRBD1	TRBV19	-	TRBJ1-5	ASSSWDSATLPQH
TRBD1	TRBV7-7	-	TRBJ1-1	ASSSQGTVNTEAF
TRBD2	TRBV10-3	-	TRBJ2-1	AISFGTRSEQF
-	TRBV29-1	few	TRBJ2-1	SVVQPPTSYNEQF
TRBD2	TRBV5-1	-	TRBJ2-1	ASSRKAGGYNEQF
-	TRBV2	-	TRBJ1-6	ASKPNGAGSAPLH
-	TRBV2	once	TRBJ2-1	ASSVGAGPF
TRBD1	TRBV30	few	TRBJ1-1	ARKTGGGVEAF
TRBD1	TRBV19	-	TRBJ2-1	ASKGTGADEQF
TRBD1	TRBV27	few	TRBJ1-5	ASSSTGGGNQPQH
TRBD1	TRBV28	-	TRBJ2-3	ASTAGTGGTDTQY
-	TRBV27	few	TRBJ2-7	ASSSRQAYEQY
-	TRBV6-4	once	TRBJ2-1	ATSSTSGIGEQF
-	TRBV27	-	TRBJ1-5	ASTVGLGWPQH
-	TRBV18	-	TRBJ2-1	ASSRAGNEQF